The TCR beta chain under discussion was sequenced for a study of cytomegalovirus exposure and HLA in healthy donors. Study conclusions and caveats: TCR beta sequences numbering 15,000 to 20,000 were associated with HLA alleles at 0.05 false discovery rate in a later analysis.

The primer mix had 60 Vbeta and 13 Jbeta primers. The assay was immunoSEQ multiplex PCR, and TCRdb's table has in-frame clones only and misses some. The table shows 150,000 to 200,000 clones, with about 80% occurring only once. Healthy bone marrow donors formed the donor group. Nominally healthy donors were sampled, though unrecorded immune exposures were likely. CDR1 is KGHSH and CDR2 is LQKENI in the germline V gene. The V gene end was trimmed by 3 bases and the J gene end by 6 bases; junction bases not matched to a gene: 1. The CDR3 loop spans 13 amino acids. In its sample, this clone was seen a few times. Its antigen is unidentified.

This sequence originates from a woman aged 40 to 55 in good health and CMV-seronegative. The chain joins TRBV18 to TRBJ2-2, with 7 bases matching TRBD1. The specimen was PBMCs. CDR3 region: CASSPGTAGELFF. The CDR3 DNA sequence: TGTGCCAGCTCACCGGGGACAGCCGGGGAGCTGTTTTTT.